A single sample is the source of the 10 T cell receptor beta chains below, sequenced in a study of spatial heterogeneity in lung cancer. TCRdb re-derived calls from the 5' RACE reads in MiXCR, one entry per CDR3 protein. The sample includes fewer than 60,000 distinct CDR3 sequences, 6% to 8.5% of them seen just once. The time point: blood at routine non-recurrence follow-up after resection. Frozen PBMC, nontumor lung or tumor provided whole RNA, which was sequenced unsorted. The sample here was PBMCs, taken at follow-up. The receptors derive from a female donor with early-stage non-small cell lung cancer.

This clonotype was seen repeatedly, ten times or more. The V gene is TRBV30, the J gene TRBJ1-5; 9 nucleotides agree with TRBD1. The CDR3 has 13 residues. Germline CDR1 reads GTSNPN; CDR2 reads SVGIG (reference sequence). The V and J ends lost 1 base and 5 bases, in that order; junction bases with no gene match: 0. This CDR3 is CAWSGTGDQPQHF. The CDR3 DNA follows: TGTGCCTGGAGTGGGACAGGGGATCAGCCCCAGCATTTT.

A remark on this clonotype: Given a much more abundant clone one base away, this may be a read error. CDR3 nucleotides: TGCGCCAGCAGAAGAGAAAACGGGGAAGGCTACGCCTTC. Translating it yields CASRRENGEGYAF. This rearrangement joins TRBV5-1 to TRBJ1-2; D remains unclear. Germline V gene sequence: CDR1 SGHRS, CDR2 YFSETQ. This CDR3 region has 13 residues.

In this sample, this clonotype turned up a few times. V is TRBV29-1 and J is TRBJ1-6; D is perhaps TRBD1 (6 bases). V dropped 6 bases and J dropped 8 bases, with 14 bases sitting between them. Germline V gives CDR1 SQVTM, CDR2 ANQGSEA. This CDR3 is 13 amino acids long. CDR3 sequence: CSVRQDPYSPLHF. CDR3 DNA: TGCAGCGTGCGACAGGATCCCTATTCACCCCTCCACTTT.

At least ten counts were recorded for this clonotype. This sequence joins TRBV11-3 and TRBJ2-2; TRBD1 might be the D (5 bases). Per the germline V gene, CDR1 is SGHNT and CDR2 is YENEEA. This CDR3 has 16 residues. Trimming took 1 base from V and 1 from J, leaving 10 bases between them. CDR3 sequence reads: CASSLVFQGNTGELFF. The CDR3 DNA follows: TGTGCCAGCAGCTTAGTCTTTCAGGGGAACACCGGGGAGCTGTTTTTT.

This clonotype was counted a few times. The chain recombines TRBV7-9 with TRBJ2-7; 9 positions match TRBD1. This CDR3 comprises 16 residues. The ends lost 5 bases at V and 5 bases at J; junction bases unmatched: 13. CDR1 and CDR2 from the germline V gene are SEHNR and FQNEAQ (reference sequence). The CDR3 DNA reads TGTGCCAGCAGCCCATCCCCCGGGACAGGGAGCCACGAGCAGTACTTC. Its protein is CASSPSPGTGSHEQYF.

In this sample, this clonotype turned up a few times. The CDR3 sequence: CASSSSITDTQYF. CDR3 in DNA: TGTGCCAGCAGTTCGTCCATCACAGATACGCAGTATTTT. This chain joins TRBV12-3 or TRBV12-4 and TRBJ2-3; D is unresolved. This CDR3 has 13 amino acids. V was trimmed by 4 bases and J by 2 bases, leaving 7 bases between them.

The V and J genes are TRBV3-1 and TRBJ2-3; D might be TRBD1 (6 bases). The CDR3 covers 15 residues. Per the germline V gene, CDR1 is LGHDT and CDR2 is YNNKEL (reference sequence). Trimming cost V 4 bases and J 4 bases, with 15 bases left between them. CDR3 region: CASSRRGSIADTQYF. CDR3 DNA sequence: TGTGCCAGCAGCCGAAGGGGGTCTATCGCAGATACGCAGTATTTT.

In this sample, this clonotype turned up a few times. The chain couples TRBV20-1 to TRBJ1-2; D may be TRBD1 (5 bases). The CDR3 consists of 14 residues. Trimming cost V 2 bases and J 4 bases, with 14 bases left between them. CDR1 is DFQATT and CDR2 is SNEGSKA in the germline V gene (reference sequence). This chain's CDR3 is CSARNRQRPYGYTF. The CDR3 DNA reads TGCAGTGCTAGAAACAGGCAAAGACCCTATGGCTACACCTTC.

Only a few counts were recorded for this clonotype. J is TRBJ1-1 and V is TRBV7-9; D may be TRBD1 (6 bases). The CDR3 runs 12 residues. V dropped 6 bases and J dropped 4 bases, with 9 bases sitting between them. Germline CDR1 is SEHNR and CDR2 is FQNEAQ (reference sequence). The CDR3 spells CASRQGITEAFF. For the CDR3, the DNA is TGTGCCAGCAGGCAGGGGATCACTGAAGCTTTCTTT.

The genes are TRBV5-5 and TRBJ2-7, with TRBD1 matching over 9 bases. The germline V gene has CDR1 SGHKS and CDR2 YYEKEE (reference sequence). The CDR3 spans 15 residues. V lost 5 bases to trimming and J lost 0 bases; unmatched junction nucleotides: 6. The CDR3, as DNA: TGTGCCAGCAGGCCCCGGGACAGGGCCTCCTACGAGCAGTACTTC. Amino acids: CASRPRDRASYEQYF.